This TCR beta chain was captured in a study of T-cell reconstitution after alpha-beta-depleted transplantation in children. CDR1 and CDR2 (germline): LGHDT, YNNKEL (reference sequence). The V end was cut by 5 bases, the J end by 8 bases, with 15 bases between. The CDR3 is 14 amino acids. Preparation of the TCRbeta library involved a method that used unique molecular identifiers. TCRdb redid the calling of the PCR reads with MiXCR, one entry per CDR3 protein. Of around 960,000 distinct CDR3 sequences detected, roughly 29% appear once; the ten largest clones hold roughly 28%. The source of this sequence is a boy under two years old who had a stem cell transplant for SCID, so the T cells may come from the graft donor. This specimen was PBMCs, mostly from graft donor cells, taken 360 days after TCRalphabeta/CD19-depleted stem cell transplant. V and J are TRBV3-1 and TRBJ1-4; D might be TRBD1 (6 bases). CDR3 bases: TGTGCCAGCAGCTTCGGGACACCAAGAGAAAAACTGTTTTTT. This codes for CASSFGTPREKLFF.